Below, 18 T cell receptor beta chains from the same sample are listed, as sequenced in a study of T cell responses to AZD1222 COVID-19 vaccine. Repertoires were generated with immunoSEQ multiplex PCR, while TCRdb's copy carries only in-frame clones and drops some. The repertoire holds roughly 100,000 clones, with around 90% as singletons. The material was peripheral blood, obtained on day 0 of AZD1222 vaccination. These receptors all come from an adult in good health.

The chain couples TRBV9 to TRBJ1-3; D uncertain. Germline assignment: CDR1 SGDLS and CDR2 YYNGEE. The CDR3 covers 15 residues. V dropped 0 bases and J dropped 0 bases, with 7 bases sitting between them. In DNA form, the CDR3 reads TGTGCCAGCAGCGTAGGAGAGACCTCTGGAAACACCATATATTTT. Residues: CASSVGETSGNTIYF.

J is TRBJ2-5 and V is TRBV10-1; D is ambiguous. Germline V lookup: CDR1 WNHNN, CDR2 SYGVQD (reference sequence). CDR3 length: 13 residues. Trimming left V 4 bases short and J 1 base short, with 7 bases between. CDR3 in amino acids: CASSAASQETQYF. The CDR3 DNA sequence: TGCGCCAGCAGTGCTGCTAGCCAAGAGACCCAGTACTTC.

This CDR3 is CASSIGWTGDNQPQHF. The CDR3 DNA reads as TGTGCCAGTAGTATAGGATGGACAGGGGACAATCAGCCCCAGCATTTT. This chain uses TRBV19 with TRBJ1-5; TRBD1 aligns across 9 bases. V dropped 1 base and J dropped 3; count of bases not matched to a gene: 4. The CDR3 is made up of 16 amino acids. CDR1 and CDR2 (germline): LNHDA, SQIVND (reference sequence).

The chain combines TRBV2 with TRBJ1-5; no firm D call. Trimming removed 1 base from V and 8 bases from J, with 12 bases in between. The CDR3 has 14 residues. The germline gives CDR1 SNHLY, CDR2 FYNNEI. This chain's CDR3 is CASSEGFSQEPQHF. In DNA, the CDR3 is TGTGCCAGCAGTGAAGGGTTCTCGCAGGAGCCCCAGCATTTT.

The chain employs TRBV19 and TRBJ2-2; 7 bases agree with TRBD2. Germline-derived CDR1 and CDR2 are LNHDA and SQIVND (reference sequence). V lost 3 bases, J lost 7 bases, and 14 bases stayed unmatched. This CDR3 contains 17 residues. DNA for the CDR3: TGTGCCAGTAGTATTGAAATAGGAGCGGGAATGGACGGGGAGCTGTTTTTT. This translates into CASSIEIGAGMDGELFF.

V and J are TRBV28 and TRBJ2-1; TRBD2 matches 8 bases. The CDR3 consists of 16 residues. Germline-derived CDR1 and CDR2 are MDHEN and SYDVKM. J lost 4 bases, V lost 5 bases, and 10 bases had no gene match. CDR3 sequence (DNA): TGTGCCAGCAGTATTATAGCGGGATCGCGATACAATGAGCAGTTCTTC. Amino acid sequence: CASSIIAGSRYNEQFF.

The chain has TRBV12-3 or TRBV12-4 and TRBJ1-1; D is unclear. The CDR3 sequence is 12 residues long. V lost 8 bases and J 1 base, leaving 8 bases between the germline ends. The CDR3 reads CASAYGNTEAFF. In DNA form, the CDR3 reads TGTGCCAGCGCATACGGGAACACTGAAGCTTTCTTT.

This chain links TRBV7-8 with TRBJ1-1; D remains unclear. The germline V gene encodes CDR1 SGHVS and CDR2 FQNEAQ. This CDR3 contains 12 residues. V was clipped by 8 bases and J by 1 base, with 8 bases between them. The CDR3 sequence is CASLGRNTEAFF. The CDR3 region has the DNA TGTGCCAGCCTGGGGAGGAACACTGAAGCTTTCTTT.

The chain joins TRBV6-5 to TRBJ1-2; the D gene is possibly TRBD1 (6 bases). Trimming removed 6 bases at V and 8 bases at J, with 19 bases between. The CDR3 covers 14 residues. Per the germline V gene, CDR1 is MNHEY and CDR2 is SVGAGI. CDR3 sequence: CASRSTGNSGGYTF. DNA of the CDR3: TGTGCCAGCAGATCCACAGGGAATTCAGGAGGCTACACCTTC.

CDR3: CATQGSSGNTIYF. CDR3 DNA: TGTGCCACACAGGGGAGCTCTGGAAACACCATATATTTT. V and J are TRBV6-5 and TRBJ1-3; 7 nucleotides line up with TRBD1. The CDR3 has 13 residues. Germline lookup yields CDR1 MNHEY and CDR2 SVGAGI. Losses at the gene ends were 10 bases for V and 0 bases for J; bases not matched to a gene: 3.

CDR3 DNA sequence: TGTGCCAGTAGTATATATGCTAGCGGCTCCTACAATGAGCAGTTCTTC. Its translation is CASSIYASGSYNEQFF. The V and J genes are TRBV19 and TRBJ2-1; 7 nucleotides line up with TRBD2. Unmatched junction bases numbered 4, after V lost 2 bases and J lost 0 bases. The CDR3 loop spans 16 amino acids. Germline-derived CDR1 and CDR2 are LNHDA and SQIVND (reference sequence).

This rearrangement joins TRBV27 to TRBJ1-2; the D gene is possibly TRBD1 (5 bases). There are 14 residues in the CDR3. The V gene lost 5 bases and the J gene lost 7 bases, with 17 bases spanning the gap. Germline CDR1 reads MNHEY; CDR2 reads SMNVEV (reference sequence). The CDR3: CASSPDGALSGYTF. The CDR3 DNA follows: TGTGCCAGCAGTCCGGACGGGGCTCTTTCTGGCTACACCTTC.

The chain employs TRBV30 and TRBJ1-6; the D gene is possibly TRBD1 (5 bases). The CDR3 consists of 15 residues. Looked up from germline, CDR1 is GTSNPN and CDR2 is SVGIG (reference sequence). V shed 6 bases and J shed 0 bases, with 12 bases lying between them. The CDR3 is CACRDGSSYNSPLHF. CDR3 bases: TGTGCCTGCCGGGACGGAAGCTCCTATAATTCACCCCTCCACTTT.

The V and J genes are TRBV9 and TRBJ2-1; TRBD2 is a possible D gene (5 bases). Looked up from germline, CDR1 is SGDLS and CDR2 is YYNGEE. V was cut by 2 bases and J by 0 bases, with 9 bases left in between. The CDR3 sequence is 15 residues long. Here the CDR3 DNA reads TGTGCCAGCAGCGTGGCCGGGAACTCCTACAATGAGCAGTTCTTC. It is translated as CASSVAGNSYNEQFF.

The V gene is TRBV2, the J gene TRBJ2-2; D is possibly TRBD2 (6 bases). Germline CDR1 SNHLY, CDR2 FYNNEI. Between the trimmed V and J ends, which lost 6 bases and 6 bases, there was a span of 11 bases. The length of the CDR3 is 13 residues. The CDR3 loop is CASSHTSPGELFF. CDR3 in DNA: TGTGCCAGCAGCCACACTAGCCCCGGGGAGCTGTTTTTT.

The chain carries TRBV19 and TRBJ2-7; tentatively, D is TRBD1 (5 bases). The CDR3 runs to 14 residues. CDR1 LNHDA and CDR2 SQIVND come from the germline V gene (reference sequence). Trimming pared 3 bases from V and 0 bases from J, leaving 9 bases between. CDR3 amino acids: CASSISGSSYEQYF. CDR3 nucleotide sequence: TGTGCCAGTAGTATCTCAGGGTCCTCCTACGAGCAGTACTTC.

This clone was observed a few times. The rearrangement joins TRBV28 to TRBJ1-1; no reliable D call. Looked up from germline, CDR1 is MDHEN and CDR2 is SYDVKM. Trimming pared 3 bases from V and 6 bases from J, leaving 11 bases between. The CDR3 sequence is 13 residues long. CDR3 sequence reads: CASSLSEGAEAFF. The CDR3 DNA follows: TGTGCCAGCAGTTTGTCGGAAGGCGCTGAAGCTTTCTTT. Full variable domain (outside the CDR3, taken from reference TRBV28 and TRBJ1-1): DVKVTQSSRYLVKRTGEKVFLECVQDMDHENMFWYRQDPGLGLRLIYFSYDVKMKEKGDIPEGYSVSREKKERFSLILESASTNQTSMYLCASSLSEGAEAFFGQGTRLTVV.

This clone was seen once. The V and J genes are TRBV7-6 and TRBJ1-1; maybe TRBD1 (6 bases). V was pared by 6 bases and J by 3 bases, with 17 bases between. Germline CDR1 and CDR2: SGHVS and FNYEAQ. This CDR3 is built from 15 residues. CDR3 sequence (DNA): TGTGCCAGCAGTTTCGGGGGGGGCTGGGACACTGAAGCTTTCTTT. Protein sequence: CASSFGGGWDTEAFF.